The rows below give T cell receptor beta chains drawn from one sample of a study of shared clonotypes between healthy human individuals. Clones were sequenced by immunoSEQ multiplex PCR, and TCRdb holds only the in-frame ones, with some missing. The table lists 1.6 million or so clones, more than 95% of them singletons. Sequencing was performed on naive CD4+ T cells sorted from blood. The receptors here all came from a man aged 25-45 years in good health. The CDR3 runs from the conserved cysteine through the conserved F or W. A D gene is named only where the DNA matches it firmly. Some rows mark clone size as missing; the rest say once, few, many or name a class of expanded clone.

>TRBJ2-2|.|.|TRBV2
CASSREPTNTGELFF
TGTGCCAGCTCCAGGGAGCCCACGAACACCGGGGAGCTGTTTTTT
>TRBJ2-1|.|TRBD2|TRBV9
CASSSPGGTSGTQSSYNEQFF
TGTGCCAGCAGCTCTCCCGGGGGGACTAGCGGGACACAGAGCTCCTACAATGAGCAGTTCTTC
>TRBJ2-6|.|.|TRBV18
CASSPLGSGANVLTF
TGTGCCAGCTCACCATTGGGCTCTGGGGCCAACGTCCTGACTTTC
>TRBJ2-1|once|TRBD2|TRBV12-5
CASGDYSGTGNEQFF
TGTGCTAGTGGAGATTATAGCGGGACTGGGAATGAGCAGTTCTTC
>TRBJ2-7|.|TRBD2|TRBV18
CASSPASGHYEQYF
TGTGCCAGCTCACCGGCTAGCGGACACTACGAGCAGTACTTC
>TRBJ2-5|.|.|TRBV9
CASSVAEETQYF
TGTGCCAGCAGCGTAGCAGAAGAGACCCAGTACTTC
>TRBJ2-7|.|TRBD2|TRBV6-6
CASSSPGLVRGEQYF
TGTGCCAGCAGTTCCCCGGGACTAGTTCGCGGCGAGCAGTACTTC
>TRBJ1-1|.|.|TRBV23-1
CASIYRGPKNTEAFF
TGCGCCAGCATTTACCGGGGCCCCAAGAACACTGAAGCTTTCTTT
>TRBJ2-7|.|.|TRBV11-2
CASSLSVYEQYF
TGTGCCAGCAGCTTATCCGTTTACGAGCAGTACTTC
>TRBJ1-4|.|.|TRBV2
CASRPGEEKLFF
TGTGCCAGCCGGCCAGGGGAGGAAAAACTGTTTTTT
>TRBJ2-7|.|TRBD1|TRBV6-1
CASRRQGASEQYF
TGTGCCAGCCGGCGGCAGGGGGCTTCGGAGCAGTACTTC
>TRBJ2-1|.|.|TRBV10-2
CASSQDPGSYNEQFF
TGCGCCAGCAGTCAGGATCCTGGATCCTACAATGAGCAGTTCTTC
>TRBJ2-7|.|.|TRBV5-1
CASSLASSLGEQYF
TGCGCCAGCAGCTTGGCGTCTTCCCTAGGGGAGCAGTACTTC
>TRBJ1-3|.|TRBD1|TRBV7-9
CASSFPMDRAVSGNTIYF
TGTGCCAGCAGCTTCCCCATGGACAGGGCCGTCTCTGGAAACACCATATATTTT
>TRBJ2-1|.|.|TRBV4-3
CASSQDLSDEQFF
TGCGCCAGCAGCCAAGACCTGTCGGATGAGCAGTTCTTC
>TRBJ2-3|.|.|TRBV28
CASSSPTTTDTQYF
TGTGCCAGCAGTTCCCCGACGACCACAGATACGCAGTATTTT
>TRBJ1-2|.|.|TRBV7-9
CASSLEALYGYTF
TGTGCCAGCAGCTTAGAGGCACTATATGGCTACACCTTC
>TRBJ2-7|.|TRBD2|TRBV5-4
CASSLGLAGGEQYF
TGTGCCAGCAGCTTGGGCCTAGCGGGAGGCGAGCAGTACTTC
>TRBJ2-2|.|TRBD1|TRBV28
CASSSRQGDGTGELFF
TGTGCCAGCAGTTCAAGGCAGGGGGATGGAACCGGGGAGCTGTTTTTT
>TRBJ2-1|.|TRBD1|TRBV19
CASSIGRGRNNEQFF
TGTGCCAGTAGTATAGGCAGGGGGCGAAACAATGAGCAGTTCTTC
>TRBJ2-1|.|.|TRBV7-2
CASAPSSSDEQFF
TGTGCCAGCGCTCCTAGCTCATCCGATGAGCAGTTCTTC
>TRBJ2-7|.|.|TRBV5-1
CASSDLSGSSYEQYF
TGCGCCAGCAGTGATCTTAGCGGTTCATCCTACGAGCAGTACTTC
>TRBJ2-1|.|.|TRBV25-1
CASRTGPGPYNEQFF
TGTGCCAGCAGGACCGGGCCTGGCCCATACAATGAGCAGTTCTTC
>TRBJ1-2|once|.|TRBV28
CASSLAYNYGYTF
TGTGCCAGCAGTTTGGCTTACAACTATGGCTACACCTTC
>TRBJ2-3|.|TRBD1|TRBV2
CASSGMTGANTDTQYF
TGTGCCAGCAGTGGCATGACAGGGGCCAACACAGATACGCAGTATTTT
>TRBJ2-7|.|.|TRBV10-3
CAISESPWEQYF
TGTGCCATCAGTGAGTCCCCCTGGGAGCAGTACTTC
>TRBJ2-3|.|.|TRBV30
CAWSYTDTQYF
TGTGCCTGGAGTTACACAGATACGCAGTATTTT
>TRBJ1-2|.|TRBD1|TRBV4-1
CASTPGTALYGYTF
TGCGCCAGCACACCCGGGACAGCACTCTATGGCTACACCTTC
>TRBJ2-7|.|TRBD2|TRBV20-1
CSGLAEYEQYF
TGCAGTGGGCTAGCGGAGTACGAGCAGTACTTC
>TRBJ1-1|.|.|TRBV6-1
CASSVFSLTNTEAFF
TGTGCCAGCAGTGTATTCAGTCTGACGAACACTGAAGCTTTCTTT
>TRBJ2-1|.|.|TRBV5-4
CASSLRSSYNEQFF
TGTGCCAGCAGCTTGAGGAGCTCCTACAATGAGCAGTTCTTC
>TRBJ2-7|.|.|TRBV9
CASSPRGPLGYEQYF
TGTGCCAGCAGCCCCCGGGGACCCCTCGGGTACGAGCAGTACTTC
>TRBJ2-1|.|.|TRBV10-3
CAISELMSSYNEQFF
TGTGCCATCAGTGAGCTGATGAGCTCCTACAATGAGCAGTTCTTC
>TRBJ2-7|.|.|TRBV7-8
CASSREAQGRLYEQYF
TGTGCCAGCAGCCGGGAGGCCCAGGGGAGGCTCTACGAGCAGTACTTC
>TRBJ1-1|.|TRBD1|TRBV7-3
CASSSLSTGNTEAFF
TGTGCCAGCAGCTCGCTATCGACAGGGAATACTGAAGCTTTCTTT
>TRBJ1-3|.|.|TRBV6-5
CASSPRHRGGNTIYF
TGTGCCAGCAGTCCCCGGCATAGGGGTGGAAACACCATATATTTT
>TRBJ2-7|.|.|TRBV7-2
CASSLGGTSYEQYF
TGTGCCAGCAGCTTAGGAGGGACCTCCTACGAGCAGTACTTC
>TRBJ2-2|.|.|TRBV5-1
CASSPARGNRAAGELFF
TGCGCCAGCAGCCCCGCCCGGGGCAACCGGGCGGCCGGGGAGCTGTTTTTT
>TRBJ2-7|once|TRBD2|TRBV30
CAWSMGGRTYEQYF
TGTGCCTGGAGTATGGGAGGGCGGACCTACGAGCAGTACTTC
>TRBJ1-3|.|.|TRBV5-1
CASSLGGANGNTIYF
TGCGCCAGCAGCCTGGGAGGGGCCAATGGAAACACCATATATTTT
>TRBJ2-2|.|.|TRBV5-6
CASSLYGVFVTGELFF
TGTGCCAGCAGCTTGTACGGGGTGTTCGTCACCGGGGAGCTGTTTTTT